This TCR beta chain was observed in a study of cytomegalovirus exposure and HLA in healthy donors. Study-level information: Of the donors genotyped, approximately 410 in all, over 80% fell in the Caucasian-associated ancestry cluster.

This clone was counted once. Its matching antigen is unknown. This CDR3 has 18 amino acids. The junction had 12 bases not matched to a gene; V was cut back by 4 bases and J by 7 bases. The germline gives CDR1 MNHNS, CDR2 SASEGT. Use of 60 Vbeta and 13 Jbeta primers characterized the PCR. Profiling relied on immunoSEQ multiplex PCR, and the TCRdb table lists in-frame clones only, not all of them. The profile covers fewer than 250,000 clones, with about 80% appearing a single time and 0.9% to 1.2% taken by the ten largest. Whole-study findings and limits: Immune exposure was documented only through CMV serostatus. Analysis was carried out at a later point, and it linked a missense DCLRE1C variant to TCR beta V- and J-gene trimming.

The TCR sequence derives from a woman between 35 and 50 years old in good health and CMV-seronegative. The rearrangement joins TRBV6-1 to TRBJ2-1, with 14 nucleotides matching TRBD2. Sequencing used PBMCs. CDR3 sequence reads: CASSVLTGTSGSGNEQFF. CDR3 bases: TGTGCCAGCAGTGTCCTAACCGGGACTAGCGGGAGCGGGAATGAGCAGTTCTTC.